One and the same sample provided the 18 T cell receptor beta chains below, sequenced in a study of blood T cell repertoires in COVID-19. Sequenced by immunoSEQ multiplex PCR; TCRdb stores in-frame clones only, minus some. This table holds tens of thousands of clones, roughly nine tenths found once. The sample comprised peripheral blood. The receptor source for this set is a man in his sixties with acute or convalescent COVID-19.

The V gene is TRBV11-3, the J gene TRBJ2-7; tentatively, D is TRBD1 (6 bases). This CDR3 region has 14 residues. Trimming left V 2 bases short and J 4 bases short, with 12 bases between. CDR1 SGHNT and CDR2 YENEEA come from the germline V gene. The CDR3 DNA is TGTGCCAGCAGCTTAAGTACAGGGAAGTACGAGCAGTACTTC. This gives the protein CASSLSTGKYEQYF.

CDR3 sequence (DNA): TGTGCCAGTAGCACAACAGGGGTGAAGACTAATGAAAAACTGTTTTTT. Translating gives CASSTTGVKTNEKLFF. V and J are TRBV19 and TRBJ1-4, with 7 bases aligning to TRBD1. Trimming took 6 bases from V and 2 from J; bases not matched to a gene: 9. CDR3 size: 16 residues. Germline CDR1 is LNHDA and CDR2 is SQIVND (reference sequence). Complete variable domain (other parts from reference TRBV19 and TRBJ1-4): DGGITQSPKYLFRKEGQNVTLSCEQNLNHDAMYWYRQDPGQGLRLIYYSQIVNDFQKGDIAEGYSVSREKKESFPLTVTSAQKNPTAFYLCASSTTGVKTNEKLFFGSGTQLSVL.

The gene calls are TRBV9 and TRBJ2-7, with TRBD1 as a possible D gene (5 bases). Germline V lookup: CDR1 SGDLS, CDR2 YYNGEE. The CDR3 covers 12 residues. Between the trimmed V and J ends, which lost 4 bases and 4 bases, there was a span of 9 bases. In DNA, the CDR3 is TGTGCCAGCAGCTCGGACATATACGAGCAGTACTTC. Translating it yields CASSSDIYEQYF. The full variable domain, rest sourced from reference TRBV9 and TRBJ2-7, is DSGVTQTPKHLITATGQRVTLRCSPRSGDLSVYWYQQSLDQGLQFLIQYYNGEERAKGNILERFSAQQFPDLHSELNLSSLELGDSALYFCASSSDIYEQYFGPGTRLTVT.

The genes are TRBV9 and TRBJ1-4; possible D gene TRBD1, 5 bases. The germline CDR1 and CDR2 sequences are SGDLS and YYNGEE. The V gene lost 4 bases and the J gene lost 0 bases, with 10 bases spanning the gap. This CDR3 has 15 residues. CDR3 sequence reads: CASSPWGATNEKLFF. The DNA for the CDR3 is TGTGCCAGCAGCCCTTGGGGGGCAACTAATGAAAAACTGTTTTTT.

This chain connects TRBV30 to TRBJ2-2; perhaps TRBD1 as D (5 bases). Deletions cut 2 bases from V and 0 bases from J, with 7 bases between. From germline, CDR1 is GTSNPN and CDR2 SVGIG (reference sequence). The CDR3 runs to 14 residues. Written as DNA, the CDR3 is TGTGCCTGGAGTCACAGGTCGAACACCGGGGAGCTGTTTTTT. Protein: CAWSHRSNTGELFF.

This clone was found once. J is TRBJ2-3 and V is TRBV6-6; TRBD1 matches at 10 bases. This CDR3 has 15 residues. After removal of 8 bases from V and 3 bases from J, the junction contained 8 bases not matched to a gene. CDR1 and CDR2 (germline): MNHNY, SVGAGI (reference sequence). The CDR3 loop reads CASVSVDRGTDTQYF. The CDR3 DNA follows: TGTGCCAGCGTCAGCGTGGACAGGGGGACAGATACGCAGTATTTT.

The table lists this clone with a count of one. CDR3 nucleotide sequence: TGTGCCAGCAGCCAAGATTCGAGGCCAGGGGGTAATGCAGATACGCAGTATTTT. As protein: CASSQDSRPGGNADTQYF. The chain employs TRBV4-2 and TRBJ2-3, with 7 bases identical to TRBD1. From germline, CDR1 is LGHNA and CDR2 YNFKEQ. The V and J ends lost 0 bases and 4 bases, in that order; junction bases with no gene match: 13. The length of the CDR3 is 18 residues.

The chain employs TRBV10-3 and TRBJ1-2; TRBD1 agrees at 7 bases. This CDR3 spans 15 amino acids. Germline CDR1 is ENHRY and CDR2 is SYGVKD. J gave up 2 bases and V 0 bases, and 3 bases lay outside the gene matches. In DNA, the CDR3 is TGTGCCATCAGTGAGTCGTCAGGGGGGAACTATGGCTACACCTTC. It encodes CAISESSGGNYGYTF.

J is TRBJ1-1 and V is TRBV6-5; 10 bases fit TRBD1. The CDR3 covers 15 residues. The germline CDR1 and CDR2 sequences are MNHEY and SVGAGI. The trim removed 5 bases at V and 4 bases at J, leaving 7 bases unmatched. The DNA for the CDR3 is TGTGCCAGCAGTCGGTGGGACAGGGGCGGCACTGAAGCTTTCTTT. Protein: CASSRWDRGGTEAFF.

This clone came up once. The rearrangement uses TRBV15 and TRBJ1-6, with D possibly TRBD1 on 5 matching bases. V was clipped by 3 bases and J by 7 bases, with 13 bases between them. Germline-derived CDR1 and CDR2 are LNHNV and YYDKDF (reference sequence). CDR3 length: 15 amino acids. The DNA for the CDR3 is TGTGCCACCAGCAGCCGGCAGGGCAAAAATTCACCCCTCCACTTT. Its protein is CATSSRQGKNSPLHF.

CDR3 bases: TGTGCCAGCAGTTTAAAGGGGAAGCCCTATAATTCACCCCTCCACTTT. It encodes CASSLKGKPYNSPLHF. The V and J genes are TRBV27 and TRBJ1-6; tentative D call: TRBD1 (5 bases). The CDR3 contains 16 residues. CDR1 is MNHEY, CDR2 SMNVEV, per germline (reference sequence). V was shortened by 2 bases and J by 2 bases, with 10 bases between the two germline ends.

V is TRBV18 and J is TRBJ1-5; 7 nucleotides line up with TRBD1. With 2 bases clipped from V and 5 bases from J, the junction kept 6 bases outside the gene matches. CDR3 length equals 15 residues. CDR1 is KGHSH and CDR2 is LQKENI in the germline V gene. CDR3 amino acids: CASSPSGQAHQPQHF. CDR3 DNA: TGTGCCAGCTCACCATCCGGACAGGCCCATCAGCCCCAGCATTTT.

In this sample, this clone turned up a few times. This chain joins TRBV5-1 and TRBJ2-3; 10 bases are shared with TRBD2. CDR1 and CDR2 (germline): SGHRS, YFSETQ. The CDR3 consists of 16 residues. J lost 2 bases, V lost 2 bases, and 5 bases had no gene match. The CDR3 DNA reads as TGCGCCAGCAGCTTAGGCGGACTAGCGGTCACAGATACGCAGTATTTT. Its translation is CASSLGGLAVTDTQYF. Using reference TRBV5-1 and TRBJ2-3 for the parts outside the CDR3, the full variable domain is KAGVTQTPRYLIKTRGQQVTLSCSPISGHRSVSWYQQTPGQGLQFLFEYFSETQRNKGNFPGRFSGRQFSNSRSEMNVSTLELGDSALYLCASSLGGLAVTDTQYFGPGTRLTVL.

This chain uses TRBV5-7 with TRBJ1-5; D gene ambiguous. TRBV5-7 is annotated as an ORF whose role is uncertain. The CDR3 runs 18 residues. Deletions cut 4 bases from V and 0 bases from J, with 20 bases between. The CDR3 protein is CASSVRREESHSNQPQHF. The CDR3 DNA is TGTGCCAGCAGCGTGCGTCGGGAGGAATCCCATAGCAATCAGCCCCAGCATTTT.

The chain recombines TRBV6-6 with TRBJ1-2, with D possibly TRBD1 on 6 matching bases. The V gene's germline CDR1 is MNHNY and CDR2 SVGAGI (reference sequence). V lost 5 bases, J lost 3 bases, and 16 bases lay in between. The CDR3 is 15 residues long. The CDR3 DNA reads TGTGCCAGCAGTCCTCGAGCAGGGGCCTACTATGGCTACACCTTC. This sequence encodes CASSPRAGAYYGYTF.

The J gene is TRBJ2-3, the V gene TRBV30; 12 nucleotides agree with TRBD2. From germline, CDR1 is GTSNPN and CDR2 SVGIG (reference sequence). Trimming cost V 2 bases and J 3 bases; bases outside gene matches: 3. This CDR3 is built from 15 residues. CDR3 sequence (DNA): TGTGCCTGGAGTCTAACTAGCGGGGGGACAGATACGCAGTATTTT. This translates into CAWSLTSGGTDTQYF.

The chain combines TRBV6-5 with TRBJ2-5; 9 bases fit TRBD1. Germline V gives CDR1 MNHEY, CDR2 SVGAGI. The length of the CDR3 is 13 residues. V gave up 8 bases and J gave up 6 bases; unmatched junction bases: 7. The CDR3 spells CASGQGQGQTQYF. In DNA, the CDR3 is TGTGCCAGCGGCCAGGGACAGGGACAGACCCAGTACTTC.

This chain links TRBV11-2 with TRBJ1-2; 9 bases fit TRBD1. V was clipped by 0 bases and J by 4 bases; unmatched bases: 6. Germline V gene sequence: CDR1 SGHAT, CDR2 FQNNGV. The CDR3 contains 16 residues. The CDR3 sequence is CASSLDLRQGVYGYTF. CDR3 nucleotide sequence: TGTGCCAGCAGCTTAGATCTCAGACAGGGGGTCTATGGCTACACCTTC. The variable domain in full, completed from reference TRBV11-2 and TRBJ1-2, reads EAGVAQSPRYKIIEKRQSVAFWCNPISGHATLYWYQQILGQGPKLLIQFQNNGVVDDSQLPKDRFSAERLKGVDSTLKIQPAKLEDSAVYLCASSLDLRQGVYGYTFGSGTRLTVV.